The 28 T cell receptor beta chains below all came from one sample that was sequenced in a study of regulatory T cells in long-lasting Graves disease. This sample's time point: newly diagnosed GD, antithyroid drugs for less than 3 months. RNA isolated from PBMCs was used to make the TCR library. Researchers made TCR beta libraries by using iRepertoire HTBI primers and running Arm-PCR on CDR3 regions. TCRdb re-analysed the multiplex PCR reads in MiXCR, keeping a single row per CDR3 protein. The sample records roughly 610,000 distinct CDR3 sequences, around 17% being singletons. These same data were also listed under a study on T cells in Graves' hyperthyroidism and ophthalmopathy.

The sequences come from peripheral blood mononuclear cells (PBMCs), collected at new diagnosis, from a patient treated with antithyroid drugs. These receptors originate from a woman aged 30 to 39 with Graves disease.

This clonotype was detected ten times or more. The rearrangement uses TRBV11-1 and TRBJ1-2; no firm D call. Germline V gene sequence: CDR1 SGHAT, CDR2 FQDESV (reference sequence). The CDR3 sequence is 12 residues long. V was trimmed by 4 bases and J by 8 bases, leaving 11 bases between them. CDR3 residues: CASSSDTFGYTF. The CDR3 DNA reads TGTGCCAGCAGCTCTGACACCTTCGGCTACACCTTC.

J is TRBJ2-1 and V is TRBV7-9; D could derive from TRBD1 or TRBD2 (5 bases each). The V and J ends lost 8 bases and 4 bases respectively, with 24 bases between them. This CDR3 contains 17 residues. The V gene's germline CDR1 is SEHNR and CDR2 FQNEAQ (reference sequence). CDR3 residues: CASEGLTGDNEYNEQFF. The CDR3 DNA reads as TGTGCCAGCGAGGGGTTGACTGGGGATAACGAATACAATGAGCAGTTCTTC.

This clonotype was detected only once. One base away lies a much larger clone, so this may be a sequencing read error. The CDR3 here is CASSEVQVNKQFF. The DNA of the CDR3 is TGTGCCAGCAGTGAAGTTCAAGTTAACAAGCAGTTCTTC. The V gene is TRBV6-1, the J gene TRBJ2-1, with unresolved D. The CDR3 covers 13 residues. The germline CDR1 and CDR2 sequences are MNHNS and SASEGT. V was pared by 1 base and J by 11 bases, with 12 bases between.

This clonotype was seen only a few times. CDR3 sequence reads: CSVGGQGVSGANVLTF. CDR3 nucleotides: TGCAGCGTTGGGGGACAGGGGGTGTCTGGGGCCAACGTCCTGACTTTC. This rearrangement joins TRBV29-1 to TRBJ2-6, with 11 bases that match TRBD1. CDR3 size: 16 residues. With V trimmed by 4 bases and J by 1 base, 3 bases remained unmatched. CDR1 is SQVTM, CDR2 ANQGSEA, per germline.

Concerning this clonotype itself: The junction departs from germline at one end; a sequencing error may be responsible. The rearrangement joins TRBV7-9 to TRBJ2-1; a possible D gene is TRBD1 (6 bases). Germline V gene lookup returns CDR1 SEHNR and CDR2 FQNEAQ (reference sequence). This CDR3 is 11 amino acids long. The CDR3 sequence: CASSPRGKQFF. CDR3 nucleotides: TGCGCCAGCAGCCCCAGGGGCAAGCAGTTCTTC.

The J gene is TRBJ2-6, the V gene TRBV27; D not resolved. Trimming cost V 0 bases and J 1 base, with 13 bases left between them. CDR3 length equals 18 residues. CDR1 and CDR2 from the germline V gene are MNHEY and SMNVEV (reference sequence). The CDR3, as DNA: TGTGCCAGCAGTTTATCCCCCCCCAGGCTTTCTGGGGCCAACGTCCTGACTTTC. This encodes CASSLSPPRLSGANVLTF. The whole variable domain, remainder taken from reference TRBV27 and TRBJ2-6, is EAQVTQNPRYLITVTGKKLTVTCSQNMNHEYMSWYRQDPGLGLRQIYYSMNVEVTDKGDVPEGYKVSRKEKRNFPLILESPSPNQTSLYFCASSLSPPRLSGANVLTFGAGSRLTVL.

This sequence joins TRBV29-1 and TRBJ2-5, with TRBD2 matching 8 bases. Unmatched junction bases numbered 6, after V lost 4 bases and J lost 5 bases. From germline, CDR1 is SQVTM and CDR2 ANQGSEA. The CDR3 is 13 amino acids. The CDR3 is CSVAGGAQETQYF. CDR3 nucleotide sequence: TGCAGCGTTGCGGGGGGGGCGCAGGAGACCCAGTACTTC.

This clonotype was found many times. The chain carries TRBV7-8 and TRBJ2-7; D tentatively fits TRBD1 or TRBD2 (5 bases each). Germline V gene sequence: CDR1 SGHVS, CDR2 FQNEAQ. The CDR3 is 13 residues long. Trimming took 6 bases from V and 3 from J, leaving 12 bases between them. The CDR3 DNA is TGTGCCAGCAGTTTCTCGGGGCTCTACGAGCAGTACTTC. Translated: CASSFSGLYEQYF. Variable domain in full (rest from reference TRBV7-8 and TRBJ2-7): GAGVSQSPRYKVAKRGQDVALRCDPISGHVSLFWYQQALGQGPEFLTYFQNEAQLDKSGLPSDRFFAERPEGSVSTLKIQRTQQEDSAVYLCASSFSGLYEQYFGPGTRLTVT.

This clonotype came up many times. CDR3 sequence reads: CSARLAGEAKNIQYF. The CDR3 nucleotides read TGCAGTGCCCGGCTAGCGGGAGAGGCCAAAAACATTCAGTACTTC. J is TRBJ2-4 and V is TRBV20-1; 10 bases are shared with TRBD2. Trimming at V came to 6 bases and at J to 1 base, leaving 6 bases not matched to a gene. The germline CDR1 and CDR2 sequences are DFQATT and SNEGSKA (reference sequence). CDR3 size: 15 residues.

As for this clonotype: A much larger clone differs from this one at a single base, so this may be a read error. Because it lacks the conserved phenylalanine or tryptophan at the end, this CDR3 is likely a read error. The J gene is TRBJ2-3, the V gene TRBV7-9; D not resolved. This CDR3 contains 12 residues. Trimming took off 5 bases at V and 4 bases at J, with 7 bases between the two ends. Looked up from germline, CDR1 is SEHNR and CDR2 is FQNEAQ (reference sequence). The CDR3 is CASSPQSDTQYS. DNA of the CDR3: TGTGCCAGCAGCCCTCAGTCAGATACGCAGTATTCT.

The table lists this clonotype with a few counts. The V and J genes are TRBV7-9 and TRBJ2-7, with 7 bases matching TRBD1. The germline V gene has CDR1 SEHNR and CDR2 FQNEAQ (reference sequence). Trimming removed 6 bases from V and 0 bases from J; junction bases left unmatched: 8. The CDR3 is 15 residues long. CDR3: CASSRDRARSYEQYF. CDR3 coding DNA: TGTGCCAGCAGTCGCGACAGGGCCCGCTCCTACGAGCAGTACTTC.

The chain combines TRBV19 with TRBJ2-7, with a tentative D call TRBD2 (6 bases). Trimming took off 5 bases at V and 7 bases at J, with 18 bases between the two ends. The length of the CDR3 is 14 residues. Germline values: CDR1 LNHDA, CDR2 SQIVND (reference sequence). The CDR3 bases are TGTGCCAGTAGTCCGGCGACTAGTTTTCGGGAGCAGTACTTC. Translating it yields CASSPATSFREQYF.

This clonotype was detected ten times or more. V and J are TRBV12-3 or TRBV12-4 and TRBJ2-5; D remains unclear. V gave up 2 bases and J gave up 4 bases, with 8 bases separating them. CDR3 size: 13 residues. The CDR3 protein is CASSLFGPETQYF. Here the CDR3 DNA reads TGTGCCAGCAGTTTATTCGGGCCAGAGACCCAGTACTTC.

This clonotype was picked up many times. This chain connects TRBV28 to TRBJ1-2, with D hard to call. The CDR3 loop spans 12 amino acids. Looked up from germline, CDR1 is MDHEN and CDR2 is SYDVKM. Trimming shortened V by 6 bases and J by 5 bases, and 10 bases separated the two germline ends. In nucleotides, the CDR3 is TGTGCCAGCAGAGGCACGGAGTATGGCTACACCTTC. Encoded protein: CASRGTEYGYTF.

The CDR3 region is CASSWGLAGEDEQFF. The CDR3 coding sequence is TGCGCCAGCAGCTGGGGACTAGCGGGAGAGGATGAGCAGTTCTTC. The chain couples TRBV5-1 to TRBJ2-1, with 14 bases lining up with TRBD2. Trimming at V came to 3 bases and at J to 8 bases, leaving 4 bases not matched to a gene. The CDR3 totals 15 residues. Germline V lookup: CDR1 SGHRS, CDR2 YFSETQ. The whole variable domain, remainder taken from reference TRBV5-1 and TRBJ2-1, is KAGVTQTPRYLIKTRGQQVTLSCSPISGHRSVSWYQQTPGQGLQFLFEYFSETQRNKGNFPGRFSGRQFSNSRSEMNVSTLELGDSALYLCASSWGLAGEDEQFFGPGTRLTVL.

This clonotype was seen many times. V is TRBV27 and J is TRBJ2-3, with D unresolved. V was pared by 2 bases and J by 3 bases, with 6 bases between. Germline loops: CDR1 MNHEY, CDR2 SMNVEV (reference sequence). This CDR3 comprises 13 residues. CDR3 bases: TGTGCCAGCAGTTTACCTTTTACAGATACGCAGTATTTT. Translated, it gives CASSLPFTDTQYF.

This clonotype was detected only a few times. The chain employs TRBV6-1 and TRBJ2-1; 7 bases agree with TRBD2. The junction had 9 bases not matched to a gene; V was cut back by 7 bases and J by 9 bases. Germline assignment: CDR1 MNHNS and CDR2 SASEGT. This CDR3 has 13 amino acids. The CDR3 nucleotides read TGTGCCAGCAACCCCAGCGGGATTCGTGAGCAGTTCTTC. It encodes CASNPSGIREQFF.

The V call is TRBV6-5, the J call TRBJ2-6; D unresolved. Germline V gene lookup returns CDR1 MNHEY and CDR2 SVGAGI. Trimming cost V 4 bases and J 0 bases, with 10 bases left between them. This CDR3 is 16 amino acids long. CDR3 sequence reads: CASSSVEFSGANVLTF. In DNA form, the CDR3 reads TGTGCCAGCAGTTCCGTCGAATTCTCTGGGGCCAACGTCCTGACTTTC.

V usage is TRBV19 and J usage is TRBJ2-7; the D is unclear. Trimming took 4 bases from V and 1 from J, leaving 11 bases between them. The germline CDR1 and CDR2 sequences are LNHDA and SQIVND (reference sequence). The CDR3 loop spans 14 amino acids. CDR3 sequence (DNA): TGTGCCAGTAGTAAAAAGGAAGGGTCCTACGAGCAGTACTTC. The encoded protein is CASSKKEGSYEQYF.

The sample holds many counts of this clonotype. This chain links TRBV12-3 or TRBV12-4 with TRBJ1-1; TRBD1 is a possible D gene (5 bases). The CDR3 runs to 14 residues. Between the trimmed V and J ends, which lost 4 bases and 1 base, there was a span of 10 bases. The CDR3, as DNA: TGTGCCAGCAGTTCCTCGGACACGAACACTGAAGCTTTCTTT. It is translated as CASSSSDTNTEAFF.

V and J are TRBV7-2 and TRBJ2-3; 13 nucleotides line up with TRBD2. This CDR3 is built from 16 residues. The J segment lost 3 bases and the V segment lost 4 bases, leaving 4 bases of the junction unmatched. The germline CDR1 and CDR2 sequences are SGHTA and FQGNSA. This CDR3 is CASSSQGLAGTDTQYF. CDR3 sequence (DNA): TGTGCCAGCAGCTCACAGGGACTAGCGGGAACAGATACGCAGTATTTT.

The chain links TRBV11-2 to TRBJ1-3; TRBD1 matches 7 bases. Germline V lookup: CDR1 SGHAT, CDR2 FQNNGV. CDR3 length equals 15 residues. Trimming removed 7 bases from V and 7 bases from J; junction bases left unmatched: 13. The CDR3 reads CASTVRGTVGNTIYF. The CDR3 coding sequence is TGTGCCAGCACCGTAAGAGGGACAGTAGGGAACACCATATATTTT.

J is TRBJ2-3 and V is TRBV30; 7 bases are a match to TRBD1. Matching the DNA end better, TRBJ2-5 makes the J call doubtful. The germline CDR1 and CDR2 sequences are GTSNPN and SVGIG (reference sequence). This CDR3 is built from 12 residues. DNA of the CDR3: TGTGCCTGGAGTACAGGGGTTGAGACCCAGTACTTC. It translates to CAWSTGVETQYF.

This clonotype has a handful of counts. A much more abundant neighbour one base away suggests this may be a read error. The chain joins TRBV27 to TRBJ1-1; unclear D gene. The CDR3 length is 13 residues. CDR1 is MNHEY, CDR2 SMNVEV, per germline (reference sequence). The CDR3 is CASSLVRNAEAFF. In nucleotides, the CDR3 is TGTGCCAGCAGTCTTGTGAGGAACGCTGAAGCTTTCTTT.

As to this clonotype: This may be a read error, as it is one base from a much larger clone. This chain joins TRBV12-3 or TRBV12-4 and TRBJ2-2; a weak D match, TRBD2 (5 bases). The CDR3 runs to 15 residues. CDR3: CASTPWAVNTGELLF. The CDR3, as DNA: TGTGCCAGCACCCCTTGGGCAGTCAACACCGGGGAGCTGCTTTTT.

In the case of this clonotype: A much larger clone differs by one base, so this may be a read error. The chain couples TRBV7-2 to TRBJ2-7; tentative D call: TRBD1 (6 bases). The V end lost 1 base, the J end lost 4 bases, and 11 bases lay between the germline ends. There are 14 residues in the CDR3. Germline assignment: CDR1 SGHTA and CDR2 FQGNSA. The CDR3 is CASSLGFRGYEQYF. DNA for the CDR3: TGTGCCAGCAGCTTAGGTTTCAGGGGATACGAGCAGTACTTC.

This clonotype was seen more than once but under ten times. The chain carries TRBV18 and TRBJ1-4; perhaps TRBD1 as D (5 bases). The CDR3 sequence is 15 residues long. Trimming removed 3 bases at V and 7 bases at J, with 15 bases between. The germline V gene encodes CDR1 KGHSH and CDR2 LQKENI. The DNA for the CDR3 is TGTGCCAGCTCACCGGCAGGGTTGAGTAGTGAAAAACTGTTTTTT. It codes for CASSPAGLSSEKLFF.

This clonotype appeared many times. The chain couples TRBV3-1 to TRBJ1-1, with D perhaps TRBD1 (6 bases). The CDR3 extends over 14 amino acids. Trimming stripped 5 bases from V and 1 base from J, with 11 bases between. From germline, CDR1 is LGHDT and CDR2 YNNKEL (reference sequence). The CDR3: CASSTQQGNTEAFF. CDR3 coding DNA: TGTGCCAGCAGCACACAACAGGGGAACACTGAAGCTTTCTTT.